At least ten counts were recorded for the clone carrying this T cell receptor beta chain. TCRdb reprocessed the 5' RACE reads with MiXCR, giving one entry per CDR3 protein. The sample has about 44,000 distinct CDR3 sequences, about 6.5% seen once. This record belongs to a study of early T cells in non-severe SARS-CoV-2 infection. V gave up 5 bases and J gave up 5 bases, with 19 bases separating them. The CDR3 totals 15 residues. Looked up from germline, CDR1 is SEHNR and CDR2 is FQNEAQ (reference sequence). The sequence came from an adult who was a healthcare worker with PCR-confirmed SARS-CoV-2 infection or an uninfected control (not recorded which). The V gene is TRBV7-9, the J gene TRBJ2-7; possibly TRBD1 or TRBD2 for D (5 bases each). Sequences were derived from whole blood, sampled at baseline. CDR3 region: CASSNRDPTVDEQYF. CDR3 coding DNA: TGTGCCAGCAGCAATCGGGACCCTACCGTCGACGAGCAGTACTTC.